This T cell receptor beta chain was sequenced during a study of cytomegalovirus exposure and HLA in healthy donors. This PCR relied on a set of 60 Vbeta primers and 13 Jbeta primers. The data were produced by immunoSEQ multiplex PCR, yet TCRdb's version contains in-frame clones alone and is incomplete. The table lists about 190,000 clones, about 85% of them singletons. The CDR3 totals 14 residues. The junction had 6 bases not matched to a gene; V was cut back by 5 bases and J by 8 bases. The V gene's germline CDR1 is SGHTA and CDR2 FQGNSA. The TCR comes from a man in his forties or fifties in good health and CMV-seronegative. Sequenced material: PBMCs. The chain employs TRBV7-2 and TRBJ1-3; 10 nucleotides line up with TRBD1. CDR3 DNA: TGTGCCAGCAGCCTTGGACAGGGGGTGGACACCATATATTTT. This codes for CASSLGQGVDTIYF.